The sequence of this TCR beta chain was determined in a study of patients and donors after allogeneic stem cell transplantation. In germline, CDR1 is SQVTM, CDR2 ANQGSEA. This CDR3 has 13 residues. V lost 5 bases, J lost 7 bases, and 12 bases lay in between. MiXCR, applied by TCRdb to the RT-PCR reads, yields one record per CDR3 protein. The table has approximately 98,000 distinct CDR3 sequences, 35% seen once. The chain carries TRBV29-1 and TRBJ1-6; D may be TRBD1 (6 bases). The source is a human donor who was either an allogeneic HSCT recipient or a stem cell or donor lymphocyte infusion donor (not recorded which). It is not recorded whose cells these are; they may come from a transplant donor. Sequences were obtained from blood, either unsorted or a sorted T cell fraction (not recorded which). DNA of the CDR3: TGCAGCGTTCGTGACAGGTGGAATTCACCCCTCCACTTT. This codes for CSVRDRWNSPLHF. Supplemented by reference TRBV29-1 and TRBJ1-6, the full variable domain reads SAVISQKPSRDICQRGTSLTIQCQVDSQVTMMFWYRQQPGQSLTLIATANQGSEATYESGFVIDKFPISRPNLTFSTLTVSNMSPEDSSIYLCSVRDRWNSPLHFGNGTRLTVT.